What follows are 14 T cell receptor beta chains derived from one specimen sequenced in a study of beta chain features in type 1 diabetes (dated by TCRdb to 2017 to 2018). The protocol used for the library was the immunoSEQ multiplex PCR assay. The entire amount of isolated RNA was reverse transcribed using the High Capacity cDNA Reverse Transcription Kit, so the sequenced TCRB transcripts were expressed ones. TCRdb retrieved this table from immuneACCESS and kept in-frame rearrangements only. Not all clones are present; in checked studies, unresolved V genes account for under half, and no reason is known for the remainder. This sample gives about 170,000 clones in total; approximately 8% of them show up just once. The ten largest make up approximately 0.93% of the sample. What the authors observed across the whole study: A moderate but significant shortening of TCRB CDR3 length was observed in type 1 diabetes patients in all four CD4+ subsets.

These receptors have no known antigen. Sequencing was carried out using central memory CD4+ T cells from blood. The receptors here all came from a woman aged 35 to 49 with type 1 diabetes.

This clone was observed at least ten times. This sequence joins TRBV7-2 and TRBJ2-5; possibly TRBD2 for D (7 bases). The CDR3 runs to 14 residues. Germline CDR1 and CDR2: SGHTA and FQGNSA. V lost 5 bases and J 5 bases, leaving 15 bases between the germline ends. The CDR3 DNA reads TGTGCCAGCAGCAACCCGGGGGGCGGGGAGACCCAGTACTTC. Protein product: CASSNPGGGETQYF.

This rearrangement joins TRBV7-3 to TRBJ2-2, with 11 bases aligning to TRBD2. The CDR3 covers 18 residues. The V gene's germline CDR1 is SGHTA and CDR2 FQGTGA. J gave up 4 bases and V 2 bases, and 9 bases lay outside the gene matches. The CDR3: CASSLRLLAGGGTGELFF. For the CDR3, the DNA is TGTGCCAGCAGCTTACGGCTCCTAGCGGGAGGTGGCACCGGGGAGCTGTTTTTT.

The CDR3 DNA is TGTGCCAGCACCCCCGGGACTAGCGGGACCGGGGAGCTGTTTTTT. It yields the protein CASTPGTSGTGELFF. The chain couples TRBV28 to TRBJ2-2, with TRBD2 identical over 12 bases. Trimming at V came to 7 bases and at J to 5 bases, leaving 5 bases not matched to a gene. Per the germline V gene, CDR1 is MDHEN and CDR2 is SYDVKM. CDR3 length equals 15 residues.

This clone was detected ten times or more. The chain joins TRBV18 to TRBJ2-1; 8 bases are shared with TRBD2. The CDR3 is 15 residues long. Germline V gene lookup returns CDR1 KGHSH and CDR2 LQKENI. V shed 2 bases, J shed 4 bases, and the junction held 4 bases outside the gene matches. CDR3 coding DNA: TGTGCCAGCTCACCATTAGCGGGGTTTTACAATGAGCAGTTCTTC. It specifies CASSPLAGFYNEQFF.

This clone was seen more than once but under ten times. The V and J genes are TRBV14 and TRBJ1-4, with TRBD1 identical over 7 bases. CDR1 and CDR2 (germline): SGHDN, FVKESK. The CDR3 has 15 amino acids. Trimming took 4 bases from V and 4 from J; bases not matched to a gene: 6. DNA of the CDR3: TGTGCCAGCAGCCCCCGGGACAGCATTAATGAAAAACTGTTTTTT. Amino acid sequence: CASSPRDSINEKLFF.

This clone was recorded a few times. The chain has TRBV6-5 and TRBJ1-2; 7 nucleotides align to TRBD1. The CDR3 runs 12 residues. Germline trimming cut 5 bases from V and 6 bases from J; bases unmatched to any gene: 3. Germline CDR1 and CDR2: MNHEY and SVGAGI. DNA of the CDR3: TGTGCCAGCAGTGAAAGGGGGCATGGCTACACCTTC. Protein sequence: CASSERGHGYTF.

The chain links TRBV29-1 to TRBJ1-2, with 11 bases that match TRBD1. After removal of 4 bases from V and 4 bases from J, the junction contained 5 bases not matched to a gene. CDR1 and CDR2 from the germline V gene are SQVTM and ANQGSEA. CDR3 length equals 14 residues. CDR3 loop: CSVGKGTGGYGYTF. The CDR3 DNA reads TGCAGCGTTGGAAAGGGGACAGGGGGCTATGGCTACACCTTC.

This clone turned up a few times. The chain joins TRBV21-1 to TRBJ1-3; TRBD1 reflects the table's D call only, with no check against the DNA. TRBV21-1 is reported as a pseudogene. CDR3 length equals 16 residues. The CDR3 DNA reads as TGTGCCAGCCGCCACCCTACCGGGACACCGGGAAACACCATATATTTT. Translated: CASRHPTGTPGNTIYF.

J is TRBJ1-2 and V is TRBV4-3, with 7 bases that match TRBD1. The CDR3 runs 16 residues. V lost 1 base, J lost 3 bases, and 8 bases stayed unmatched. The germline gives CDR1 LGHNA, CDR2 YSLEER. For the CDR3, the DNA is TGCGCCAGCAGCCAAGTGGGGACAGTCGGAGACTATGGCTACACCTTC. Translation gives CASSQVGTVGDYGYTF.

The chain's CDR3 is CASSVARTGELFF. The DNA for the CDR3 is TGTGCCAGCAGCGTAGCACGGACCGGGGAGCTGTTTTTT. The genes are TRBV9 and TRBJ2-2; D gene uncertain. The CDR3 spans 13 residues. The V gene lost 0 bases and the J gene lost 5 bases, with 5 bases spanning the gap. Germline V lookup: CDR1 SGDLS, CDR2 YYNGEE.

The chain joins TRBV10-3 to TRBJ2-4, with a possible D match to TRBD1 (5 bases). The V gene's germline CDR1 is ENHRY and CDR2 SYGVKD. The CDR3 spans 13 residues. The ends were cut back, 5 bases at V and 8 bases at J, with 13 bases in the middle. CDR3 loop: CAISPQGGDIQYF. CDR3 nucleotide sequence: TGTGCCATCAGTCCCCAGGGTGGGGACATTCAGTACTTC.

The chain links TRBV7-9 to TRBJ1-6; D is ambiguous. V was cut by 2 bases and J by 8 bases, with 13 bases left in between. The CDR3 runs to 15 residues. Germline assignment: CDR1 SEHNR and CDR2 FQNEAQ (reference sequence). The DNA of the CDR3 is TGTGCCAGCAGCTTATCTGGCCAGGTTGATTCACCCCTCCACTTT. As protein: CASSLSGQVDSPLHF.

The J gene is TRBJ2-7, the V gene TRBV27; the D gene is possibly TRBD2 (6 bases). Trimming took 2 bases from V and 2 from J, leaving 10 bases between them. Germline V gene sequence: CDR1 MNHEY, CDR2 SMNVEV (reference sequence). This CDR3 is 14 amino acids long. The CDR3 nucleotides read TGTGCCAGCAGTTTAGGGCGGGGAACCTACGAGCAGTACTTC. This gives the protein CASSLGRGTYEQYF.

J is TRBJ1-1 and V is TRBV5-1; D possibly corresponds to TRBD1 (6 bases). The germline CDR1 and CDR2 sequences are SGHRS and YFSETQ. V was clipped by 4 bases and J by 0 bases, with 10 bases between them. The CDR3 contains 14 residues. The CDR3 loop is CASSTRQVNTEAFF. CDR3 coding DNA: TGCGCCAGCAGCACCCGACAGGTGAACACTGAAGCTTTCTTT.